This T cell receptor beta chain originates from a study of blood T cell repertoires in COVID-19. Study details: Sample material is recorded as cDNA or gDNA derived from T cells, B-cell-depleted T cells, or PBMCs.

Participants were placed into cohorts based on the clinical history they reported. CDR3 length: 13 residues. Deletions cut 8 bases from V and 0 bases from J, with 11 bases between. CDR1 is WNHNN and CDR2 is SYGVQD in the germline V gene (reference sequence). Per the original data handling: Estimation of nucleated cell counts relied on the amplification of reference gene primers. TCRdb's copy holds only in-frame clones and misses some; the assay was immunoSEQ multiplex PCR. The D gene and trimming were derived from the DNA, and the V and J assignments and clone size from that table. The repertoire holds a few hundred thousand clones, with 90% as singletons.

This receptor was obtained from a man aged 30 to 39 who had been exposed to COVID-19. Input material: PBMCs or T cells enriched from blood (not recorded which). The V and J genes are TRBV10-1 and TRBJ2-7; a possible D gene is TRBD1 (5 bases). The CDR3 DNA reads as TGCGCCAGCGGACAACCGAGCTCCTACGAGCAGTACTTC. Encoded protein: CASGQPSSYEQYF.